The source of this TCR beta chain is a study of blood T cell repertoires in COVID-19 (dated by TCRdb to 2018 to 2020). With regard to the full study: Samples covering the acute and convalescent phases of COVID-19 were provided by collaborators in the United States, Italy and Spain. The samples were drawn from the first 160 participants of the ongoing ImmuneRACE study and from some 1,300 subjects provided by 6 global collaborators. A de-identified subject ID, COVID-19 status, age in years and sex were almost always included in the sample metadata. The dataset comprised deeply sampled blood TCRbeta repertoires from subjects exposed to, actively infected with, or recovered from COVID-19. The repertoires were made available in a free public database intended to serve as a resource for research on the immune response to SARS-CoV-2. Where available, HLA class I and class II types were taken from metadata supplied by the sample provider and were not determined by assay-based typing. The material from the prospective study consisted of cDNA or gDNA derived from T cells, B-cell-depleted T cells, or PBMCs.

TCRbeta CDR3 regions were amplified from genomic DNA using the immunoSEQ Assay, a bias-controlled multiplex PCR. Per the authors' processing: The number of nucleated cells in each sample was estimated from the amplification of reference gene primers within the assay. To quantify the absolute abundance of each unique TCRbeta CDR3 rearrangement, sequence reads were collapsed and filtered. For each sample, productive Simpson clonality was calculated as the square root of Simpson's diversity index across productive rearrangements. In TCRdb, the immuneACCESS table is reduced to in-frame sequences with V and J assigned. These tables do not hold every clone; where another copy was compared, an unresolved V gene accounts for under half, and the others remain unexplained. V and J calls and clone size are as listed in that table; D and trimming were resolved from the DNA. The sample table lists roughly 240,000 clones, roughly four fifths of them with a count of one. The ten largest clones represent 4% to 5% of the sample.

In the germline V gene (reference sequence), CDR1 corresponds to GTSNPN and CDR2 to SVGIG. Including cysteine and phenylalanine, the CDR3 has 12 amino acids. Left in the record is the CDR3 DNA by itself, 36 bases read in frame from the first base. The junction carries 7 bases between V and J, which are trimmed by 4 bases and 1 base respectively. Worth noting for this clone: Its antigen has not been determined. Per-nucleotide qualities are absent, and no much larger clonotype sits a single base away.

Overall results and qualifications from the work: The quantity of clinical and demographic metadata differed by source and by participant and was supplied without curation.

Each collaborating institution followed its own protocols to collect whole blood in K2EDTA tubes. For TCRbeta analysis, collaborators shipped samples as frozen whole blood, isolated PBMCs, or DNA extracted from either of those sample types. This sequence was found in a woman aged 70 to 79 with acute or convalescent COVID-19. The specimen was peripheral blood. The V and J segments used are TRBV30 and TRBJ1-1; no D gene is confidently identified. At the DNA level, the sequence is TGTGCCTGGAATTGGCAGAACACTGAAGCTTTCTTT. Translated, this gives CAWNWQNTEAFF.